This T cell receptor beta chain was recovered during a study of T cells in Graves' hyperthyroidism and ophthalmopathy. In its sample, this clonotype was seen many times. Its antigen remains unknown. It was RNA transcripts that yielded the amplified TCR beta CDR3 regions. Researchers ran a first-round RT-PCR on the TCR CDR3 using the HTBI primer set. TCRdb itself ran the multiplex PCR reads through MiXCR, one entry per CDR3 protein. The sample shows 350,000 or so distinct CDR3 sequences, roughly 18% of them seen only once. Findings and caveats of the study: Blood shared most expanded thyroid clonotypes above 0.001.

These patients, aged 18 to 65, had recently diagnosed hyperthyroidism lasting under 2 months. The sequence was obtained from a woman in her fifties or sixties with Graves' hyperthyroidism. Material: blood.

The CDR3 loop reads CASSQDRAGGEEQFF. The CDR3 DNA reads TGTGCCAGCAGCCAAGATCGAGCGGGGGGGGAGGAGCAGTTCTTC. This chain uses TRBV3-1 with TRBJ2-1, with TRBD2 matching over 10 bases. CDR1 LGHDT and CDR2 YNNKEL come from the germline V gene (reference sequence). Losses at the gene ends were 0 bases for V and 10 bases for J; bases not matched to a gene: 6. CDR3 length equals 15 residues.